Shown below are 23 T cell receptor beta chains from a single sample sequenced in a study of T cell repertoires in cytomegalovirus infection. Their antigen targets remain unknown. TCRdb used MiXCR to reprocess the reads, holding one entry per CDR3 protein. The sample contains about a million distinct CDR3 sequences, less than 35% of which appear only once. The input for sequencing was cultured CD8+ T cells from PBMCs, taken from culture after CMV antigen stimulation. Receptors originate from a human donor in good health (CMV status not recorded). Some clones in this sample may be carry-over from other donors' samples.

The genes are TRBV19 and TRBJ1-5; D may be TRBD1 (6 bases). The V end was cut by 10 bases, the J end by 0 bases, with 16 bases between. CDR3 length: 15 amino acids. Per the germline V gene, CDR1 is LNHDA and CDR2 is SQIVND (reference sequence). CDR3 in amino acids: CANNRQVYSNQPQHF. CDR3 DNA sequence: TGTGCCAACAACAGACAGGTTTATAGCAATCAGCCCCAGCATTTT.

The chain employs TRBV7-3 and TRBJ2-7; no clear D gene. Deletions cut 8 bases from V and 6 bases from J, with 11 bases between. Germline CDR1 SGHTA, CDR2 FQGTGA. The CDR3 is 11 residues long. The CDR3: CASLRLVEQYV. The CDR3 DNA is TGTGCCAGCCTACGGCTCGTCGAGCAGTACGTC.

Turning to this clonotype: The junction departs from germline at one end; a sequencing error may be responsible. The CDR3 nucleotides read TGTGCTAGCAGCTCAACCGGGACAGGGGTCACCGGGGAGCTGTTTTTT. It encodes CASSSTGTGVTGELFF. The rearrangement links TRBV7-6 to TRBJ2-2; 10 nucleotides align to TRBD1. The CDR3 runs to 16 residues. Per the germline V gene, CDR1 is SGHVS and CDR2 is FNYEAQ.

This clonotype has only a few counts. This rearrangement joins TRBV7-2 to TRBJ2-7, with D perhaps TRBD1 or TRBD2 (6 bases each). The CDR3 runs to 19 residues. Trimming removed 1 base at V and 5 bases at J, with 27 bases between. CDR1 SGHTA and CDR2 FQGNSA come from the germline V gene. CDR3 residues: CASSLVWGKGGKSGNEQYF. CDR3 nucleotide sequence: TGTGCCAGCAGCTTAGTGTGGGGGAAAGGGGGGAAGTCCGGGAACGAGCAGTACTTC. The whole variable domain, filled in from reference TRBV7-2 and TRBJ2-7, reads GAGVSQSPSNKVTEKGKDVELRCDPISGHTALYWYRQSLGQGLEFLIYFQGNSAPDKSGLPSDRFSAERTGGSVSTLTIQRTQQEDSAVYLCASSLVWGKGGKSGNEQYFGPGTRLTVT.

This clonotype was counted ten times or more. V gene TRBV7-8 combines with J gene TRBJ2-1; 7 positions match TRBD2. Trimming cost V 2 bases and J 8 bases; bases outside gene matches: 15. This CDR3 contains 17 residues. CDR1 is SGHVS, CDR2 FQNEAQ, per germline. CDR3 DNA sequence: TGTGCCAGCAGCTTATGGGGGGGACTATATAGTTCGGATGAGCAGTTCTTC. Protein: CASSLWGGLYSSDEQFF.

The chain is built from TRBV15 and TRBJ1-2, with D possibly TRBD1 on 5 matching bases. Germline V CDR1 and CDR2: LNHNV, YYDKDF (reference sequence). V was shortened by 2 bases and J by 5 bases, with 12 bases between the two germline ends. This CDR3 is 14 amino acids long. CDR3 coding DNA: TGTGCCACCAGCAGATCAGGGACGAGGTATGGCTACACCTTC. This gives the protein CATSRSGTRYGYTF.

The gene calls are TRBV20-1 and TRBJ1-4; no clear D. Germline V gives CDR1 DFQATT, CDR2 SNEGSKA (reference sequence). Trimming removed 4 bases from V and 1 base from J, with 16 bases in between. CDR3 length: 16 amino acids. CDR3 residues: CSATLRTGGTNEKLFF. CDR3 in DNA: TGCAGTGCTACTCTTCGGACGGGCGGAACTAATGAAAAACTGTTTTTT.

This clonotype is a singleton in its sample. The chain joins TRBV11-3 to TRBJ2-7, with 8 nucleotides matching TRBD1. The germline V gene encodes CDR1 SGHNT and CDR2 YENEEA. V shed 0 bases, J shed 2 bases, and the junction held 6 bases outside the gene matches. The CDR3 has 16 amino acids. The CDR3 spells CASSLDRDRLAYEQYF. The CDR3 DNA sequence: TGTGCCAGCAGCTTAGATCGGGACAGGCTAGCCTACGAGCAGTACTTC.

Points on this clonotype: This sequence may be a read error, since a much larger clone differs from it by one base. V is TRBV7-8 and J is TRBJ2-2; D perhaps matches TRBD2 (5 bases). Germline loops: CDR1 SGHVS, CDR2 FQNEAQ. The CDR3 sequence is 14 residues long. CDR3 sequence reads: CAGSLAKGTGELFF. In nucleotides, the CDR3 is TGTGCCGGCAGCTTAGCGAAGGGAACCGGGGAGCTGTTTTTT. Variable domain in full (rest from reference TRBV7-8 and TRBJ2-2): GAGVSQSPRYKVAKRGQDVALRCDPISGHVSLFWYQQALGQGPEFLTYFQNEAQLDKSGLPSDRFFAERPEGSVSTLKIQRTQQEDSAVYLCAGSLAKGTGELFFGEGSRLTVL.

This clonotype was detected ten times or more. The V call is TRBV7-2, the J call TRBJ2-7; no clear D gene. The CDR3 totals 14 residues. Trimming stripped 2 bases from V and 3 bases from J, with 11 bases between. CDR1 is SGHTA, CDR2 FQGNSA, per germline. For the CDR3, the DNA is TGTGCCAGCAGCTTATGGATACGGAACTACGAGCAGTACTTC. Residues: CASSLWIRNYEQYF.

V and J are TRBV6-5 and TRBJ1-1; a weak D match, TRBD1 (5 bases). This CDR3 is built from 21 residues. Germline loops: CDR1 MNHEY, CDR2 SVGAGI. Trimming pared 2 bases from V and 11 bases from J, leaving 39 bases between. The CDR3 DNA reads TGTGCCAGCAGTTACGGTTACATTACCGGACAATCAGAAATTCGATCCGTGGCGGCTTTCTTT. Its protein is CASSYGYITGQSEIRSVAAFF.

This clonotype was found once. V usage is TRBV6-5 and J usage is TRBJ1-1; perhaps TRBD1 as D (6 bases). Trimming cost V 4 bases and J 0 bases, with 15 bases left between them. This CDR3 region has 16 residues. In germline, CDR1 is MNHEY, CDR2 SVGAGI. The CDR3 loop reads CASSFVYREMNTEAFF. In DNA, the CDR3 is TGTGCCAGCAGTTTCGTTTACAGGGAAATGAACACTGAAGCTTTCTTT.

This clonotype has only one observation. This CDR3 is CASSQDRDSDQPQHF. CDR3 coding DNA: TGCGCCAGCAGCCAAGATCGGGACAGCGATCAGCCCCAGCATTTT. V and J are TRBV4-1 and TRBJ1-5; 7 nucleotides match TRBD1. The CDR3 consists of 15 residues. The V gene end was trimmed by 0 bases and the J gene end by 5 bases; junction bases not matched to a gene: 4. The V gene's germline CDR1 is MGHRA and CDR2 YSYEKL.

This clonotype appeared many times. The chain couples TRBV6-1 to TRBJ1-1; 7 bases fit TRBD1. CDR1 and CDR2 (germline): MNHNS, SASEGT. Trimming took 5 bases from V and 3 from J; bases not matched to a gene: 9. The CDR3 spans 15 residues. CDR3 nucleotides: TGTGCCAGCAGTCCAAGAGGGGGCTTGCACACTGAAGCTTTCTTT. Protein: CASSPRGGLHTEAFF.

The CDR3: CASSMDGRESSYNEQFF. The CDR3 DNA sequence: TGTGCCAGTAGTATGGATGGACGGGAGAGCTCCTACAATGAGCAGTTCTTC. The rearrangement joins TRBV19 to TRBJ2-1; D possibly corresponds to TRBD2 (6 bases). The CDR3 is made up of 17 amino acids. Trimming pared 3 bases from V and 0 bases from J, leaving 15 bases between. The germline V gene has CDR1 LNHDA and CDR2 SQIVND (reference sequence).

The V and J genes are TRBV27 and TRBJ1-2; 10 bases align to TRBD1. CDR1 and CDR2 (germline): MNHEY, SMNVEV (reference sequence). With 5 bases clipped from V and 7 bases from J, the junction kept 10 bases outside the gene matches. The CDR3 loop spans 15 amino acids. The CDR3 nucleotides read TGTGCCAGCAGTCCCCTCCTAGGACAGGGGGGTGGCTACACCTTC. Translated, it gives CASSPLLGQGGGYTF.

CDR3 in DNA: TGTGCCAGCAGTTTCTTACACGTCGACTCCTACGAGCAGTACTTC. Its translation is CASSFLHVDSYEQYF. The genes are TRBV27 and TRBJ2-7; D is unclear. Germline values: CDR1 MNHEY, CDR2 SMNVEV (reference sequence). The V gene lost 3 bases and the J gene lost 0 bases, with 12 bases spanning the gap. The CDR3 loop spans 15 amino acids.

V usage is TRBV7-3 and J usage is TRBJ2-5, with D perhaps matching TRBD2 (5 bases). The CDR3 totals 13 residues. V lost 8 bases to trimming and J lost 5 bases, with 15 bases between them. Germline assignment: CDR1 SGHTA and CDR2 FQGTGA. CDR3 in DNA: TGTGCCAGCCGACCCCGGGAATCGGAGACCCAGTACTTC. It specifies CASRPRESETQYF.

A remark on this clonotype: A junction boundary mismatches the germline segment, possibly from a read error. This chain connects TRBV5-1 to TRBJ1-2, with a tentative D call TRBD1 (6 bases). This CDR3 is built from 18 residues. Per the germline V gene, CDR1 is SGHRS and CDR2 is YFSETQ. The CDR3 protein is CASSLASGAAGHNYGYNF. The CDR3 nucleotides are TGCGCCAGCAGCTTGGCCTCGGGGGCCGCCGGGCATAACTATGGCTACAACTTC.

The chain combines TRBV19 with TRBJ2-3; D may be TRBD2 (5 bases). CDR1 LNHDA and CDR2 SQIVND come from the germline V gene (reference sequence). This CDR3 has 15 residues. Between the trimmed V and J ends, which lost 7 bases and 2 bases, there was a span of 16 bases. The CDR3 here is CASTYGGRYTDTQYF. CDR3 in DNA: TGTGCCAGTACATACGGTGGGAGATACACAGATACGCAGTATTTT.

CDR3 nucleotide sequence: TGTGCCAGCAGTTACTCGGAGTCCTACGAGCAGTACGTC. This sequence encodes CASSYSESYEQYV. The genes are TRBV6-6 and TRBJ2-7, with D uncertain. The V gene lost 0 bases and the J gene lost 1 base, with 4 bases spanning the gap. The germline CDR1 and CDR2 sequences are MNHNY and SVGAGI (reference sequence). The CDR3 is 13 residues long.

The V call is TRBV19, the J call TRBJ2-1, with D possibly being TRBD2 (7 bases). Germline V gene sequence: CDR1 LNHDA, CDR2 SQIVND (reference sequence). V lost 7 bases, J lost 14 bases, and 15 bases lay in between. CDR3 length: 11 amino acids. CDR3 nucleotide sequence: TGTGCCAGTACCGGGGGGCAATGGAAGTTCTTC. Its translation is CASTGGQWKFF.

This clonotype has only a few counts. The J gene is TRBJ2-1, the V gene TRBV27; 7 nucleotides agree with TRBD1. Germline trimming cut 8 bases from V and 0 bases from J; bases unmatched to any gene: 7. Germline V gives CDR1 MNHEY, CDR2 SMNVEV (reference sequence). The length of the CDR3 is 15 residues. DNA for the CDR3: TGTGCCAGCCGAGGGGGCAGATCCTCCTACAATGAGCAGTTCTTC. Its protein product is CASRGGRSSYNEQFF.